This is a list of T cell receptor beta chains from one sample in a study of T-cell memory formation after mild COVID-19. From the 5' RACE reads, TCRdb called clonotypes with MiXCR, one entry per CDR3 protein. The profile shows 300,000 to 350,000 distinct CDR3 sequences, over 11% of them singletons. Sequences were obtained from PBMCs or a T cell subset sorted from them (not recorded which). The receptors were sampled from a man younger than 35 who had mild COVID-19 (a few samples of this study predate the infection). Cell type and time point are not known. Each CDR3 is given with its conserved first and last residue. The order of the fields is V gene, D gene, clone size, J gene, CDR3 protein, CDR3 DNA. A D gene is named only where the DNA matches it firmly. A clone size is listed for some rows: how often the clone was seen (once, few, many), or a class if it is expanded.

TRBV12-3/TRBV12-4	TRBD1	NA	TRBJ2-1	CASKGQGLYNEQFF	TGTGCCAGCAAAGGACAGGGACTTTACAATGAGCAGTTCTTC
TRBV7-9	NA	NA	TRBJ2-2	CASNRARNTGELFF	TGTGCCAGCAACAGGGCCCGAAACACCGGGGAGCTGTTTTTT
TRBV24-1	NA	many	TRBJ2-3	CATSRPVADTQYF	TGTGCCACCAGTAGACCCGTCGCGGATACGCAGTATTTT
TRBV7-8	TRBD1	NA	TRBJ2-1	CASSLALQGLYNEQFF	TGTGCCAGCAGCTTAGCGCTACAGGGGCTGTACAATGAGCAGTTCTTC
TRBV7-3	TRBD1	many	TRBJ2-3	CASSFQGGTDTQYF	TGTGCCAGCAGCTTTCAGGGGGGCACAGATACGCAGTATTTT
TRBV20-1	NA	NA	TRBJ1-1	CSARDPPMGREAFF	TGCAGTGCTAGAGATCCCCCGATGGGTAGGGAAGCTTTCTTT
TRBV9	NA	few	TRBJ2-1	CASSEAPSGDGEQFF	TGTGCCAGCAGCGAGGCCCCCTCGGGGGATGGTGAGCAGTTCTTC
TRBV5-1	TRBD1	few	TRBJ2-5	CASSPGQSGETQYF	TGCGCCAGCAGCCCGGGACAGTCAGGGGAGACCCAGTACTTC
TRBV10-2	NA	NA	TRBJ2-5	CASSEKGRAQETQYF	TGCGCCAGCAGTGAGAAGGGCAGGGCCCAAGAGACCCAGTACTTC
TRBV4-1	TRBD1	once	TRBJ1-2	CASSQPGQKNYGYTF	TGCGCCAGCAGCCAACCGGGACAGAAGAACTATGGCTACACCTTC
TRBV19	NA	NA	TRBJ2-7	CASSMLGAHEQYF	TGTGCCAGTAGTATGCTGGGGGCCCACGAGCAGTACTTC